The clone carrying this T cell receptor beta chain came up many times. During its preparation, the TCRbeta library received unique molecular identifiers. TCRdb called the PCR reads again in MiXCR, with one record for every CDR3 protein. The sample carries about 270,000 distinct CDR3 sequences, approximately 9.8% recorded once. This record comes from a study of T-cell reconstitution after alpha-beta-depleted transplantation in children. V was shortened by 2 bases and J by 3 bases, with 11 bases between the two germline ends. The CDR3 is 15 amino acids. Germline-derived CDR1 and CDR2 are MDHEN and SYDVKM.

This chain links TRBV28 with TRBJ2-1; the D call may be TRBD1 or TRBD2 (5 bases each). This specimen was PBMCs from the stem cell graft donor, taken from the stem cell graft. This receptor was obtained from a human donor who donated a stem cell graft to a child with SCID. The DNA of the CDR3 is TGTGCCAGCAGTTTAGGCCGGGACGGCTACAATGAGCAGTTCTTC. Its translation: CASSLGRDGYNEQFF. Looking up the rest from reference TRBV28 and TRBJ2-1 gives the full variable domain: DVKVTQSSRYLVKRTGEKVFLECVQDMDHENMFWYRQDPGLGLRLIYFSYDVKMKEKGDIPEGYSVSREKKERFSLILESASTNQTSMYLCASSLGRDGYNEQFFGPGTRLTVL.